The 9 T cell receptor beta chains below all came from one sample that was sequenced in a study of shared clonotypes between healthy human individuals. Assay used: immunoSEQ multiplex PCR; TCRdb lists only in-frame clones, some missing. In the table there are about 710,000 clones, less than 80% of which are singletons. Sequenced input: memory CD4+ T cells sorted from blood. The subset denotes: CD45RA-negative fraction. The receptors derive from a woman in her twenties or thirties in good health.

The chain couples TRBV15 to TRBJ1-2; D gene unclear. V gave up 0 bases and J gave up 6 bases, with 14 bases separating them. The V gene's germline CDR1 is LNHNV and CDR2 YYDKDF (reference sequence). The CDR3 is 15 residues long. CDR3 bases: TGTGCCACCAGCAGAGATCCGGAAGGGCTGGATGGCTACACCTTC. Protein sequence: CATSRDPEGLDGYTF.

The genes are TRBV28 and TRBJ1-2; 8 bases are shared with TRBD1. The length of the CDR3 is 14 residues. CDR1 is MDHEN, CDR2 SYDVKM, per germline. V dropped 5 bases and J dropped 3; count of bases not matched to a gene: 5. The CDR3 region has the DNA TGTGCCAGCAGTCCCGGGACAGGACACTATGGCTACACCTTC. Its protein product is CASSPGTGHYGYTF.

In DNA form, the CDR3 reads TGTGCCAGCAGCTTAGCGGGAGTGGATGAGCAGTTCTTC. It codes for CASSLAGVDEQFF. The chain joins TRBV7-3 to TRBJ2-1; 7 bases map to TRBD2. The ends lost 2 bases at V and 8 bases at J; junction bases unmatched: 3. The germline CDR1 and CDR2 sequences are SGHTA and FQGTGA. The CDR3 consists of 13 residues.

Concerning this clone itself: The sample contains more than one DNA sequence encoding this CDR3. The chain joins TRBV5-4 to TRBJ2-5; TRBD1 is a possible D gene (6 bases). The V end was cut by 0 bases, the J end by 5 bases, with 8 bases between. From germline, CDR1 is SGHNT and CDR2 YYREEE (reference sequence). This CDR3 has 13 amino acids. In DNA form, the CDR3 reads TGTGCCAGCAGCTTGGACAGGGAGGAGACCCAGTACTTC. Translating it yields CASSLDREETQYF.

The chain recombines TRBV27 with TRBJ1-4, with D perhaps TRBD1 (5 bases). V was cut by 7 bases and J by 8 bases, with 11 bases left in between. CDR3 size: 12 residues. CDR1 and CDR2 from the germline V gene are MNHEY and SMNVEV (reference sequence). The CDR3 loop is CASKGRGEKLFF. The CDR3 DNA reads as TGTGCCAGCAAGGGGAGAGGCGAAAAACTGTTTTTT.

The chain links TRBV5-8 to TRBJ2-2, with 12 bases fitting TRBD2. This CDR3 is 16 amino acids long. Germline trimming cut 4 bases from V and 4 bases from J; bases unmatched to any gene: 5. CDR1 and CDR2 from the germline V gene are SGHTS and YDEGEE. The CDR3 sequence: CASSRLAGVVTGELFF. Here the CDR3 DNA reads TGTGCCAGCAGCAGACTAGCGGGAGTGGTCACCGGGGAGCTGTTTTTT.

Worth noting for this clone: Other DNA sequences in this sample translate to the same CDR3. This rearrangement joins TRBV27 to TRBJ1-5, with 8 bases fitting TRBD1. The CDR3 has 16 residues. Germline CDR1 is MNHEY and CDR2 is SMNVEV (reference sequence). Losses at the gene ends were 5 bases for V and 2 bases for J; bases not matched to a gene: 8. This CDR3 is CASSARTGRGNQPQHF. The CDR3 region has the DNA TGTGCCAGCAGTGCCCGGACAGGGAGGGGCAATCAGCCCCAGCATTTT.

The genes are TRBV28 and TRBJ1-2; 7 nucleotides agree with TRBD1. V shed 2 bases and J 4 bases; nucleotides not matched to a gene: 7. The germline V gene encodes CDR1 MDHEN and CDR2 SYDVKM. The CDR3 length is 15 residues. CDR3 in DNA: TGTGCCAGCAGTTTAACGGGACAGACCGTCTATGGCTACACCTTC. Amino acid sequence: CASSLTGQTVYGYTF.

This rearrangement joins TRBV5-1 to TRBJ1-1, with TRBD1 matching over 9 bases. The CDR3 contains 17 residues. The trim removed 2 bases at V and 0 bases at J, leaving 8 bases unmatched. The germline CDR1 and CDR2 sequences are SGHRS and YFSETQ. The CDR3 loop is CASSFSGTGIMNTEAFF. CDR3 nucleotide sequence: TGCGCCAGCAGCTTTTCCGGGACAGGGATTATGAACACTGAAGCTTTCTTT.